This T cell receptor (beta chain) derives from a study of blood T cell repertoires in COVID-19. Clones were read by immunoSEQ multiplex PCR, and TCRdb kept only the in-frame ones, dropping some. The profile covers 250,000 to 300,000 clones, with 88% appearing a single time and 0.8% taken by the ten largest. The CDR3 is 13 residues long. V shed 0 bases and J shed 4 bases, with 9 bases lying between them. From germline, CDR1 is SQVTM and CDR2 ANQGSEA. The chain employs TRBV29-1 and TRBJ2-5, with a weak D call TRBD2 (5 bases). The sequencing input was peripheral blood. The TCR originated in a woman in her thirties with acute or convalescent COVID-19. CDR3 in amino acids: CSVEEAGIETQYF. The CDR3 nucleotides are TGCAGCGTTGAAGAGGCCGGGATAGAGACCCAGTACTTC.